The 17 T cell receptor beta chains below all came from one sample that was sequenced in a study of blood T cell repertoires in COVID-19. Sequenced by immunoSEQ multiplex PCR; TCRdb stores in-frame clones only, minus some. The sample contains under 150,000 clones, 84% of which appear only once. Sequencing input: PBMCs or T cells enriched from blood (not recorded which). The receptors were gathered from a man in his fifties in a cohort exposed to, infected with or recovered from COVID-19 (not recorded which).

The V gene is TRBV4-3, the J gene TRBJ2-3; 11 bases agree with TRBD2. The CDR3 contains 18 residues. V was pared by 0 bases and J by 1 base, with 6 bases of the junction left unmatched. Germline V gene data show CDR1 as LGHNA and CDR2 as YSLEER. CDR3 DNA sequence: TGCGCCAGCAGCCAAGAATTAGTGGGACTAGCGGGCACAGATACGCAGTATTTT. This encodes CASSQELVGLAGTDTQYF.

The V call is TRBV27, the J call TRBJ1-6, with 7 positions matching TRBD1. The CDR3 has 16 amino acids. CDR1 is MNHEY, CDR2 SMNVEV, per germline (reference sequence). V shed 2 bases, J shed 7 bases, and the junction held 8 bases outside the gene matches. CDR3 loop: CASSLGGGGWNSPLHF. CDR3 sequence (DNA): TGTGCCAGCAGTTTAGGTGGAGGGGGCTGGAATTCACCCCTCCACTTT.

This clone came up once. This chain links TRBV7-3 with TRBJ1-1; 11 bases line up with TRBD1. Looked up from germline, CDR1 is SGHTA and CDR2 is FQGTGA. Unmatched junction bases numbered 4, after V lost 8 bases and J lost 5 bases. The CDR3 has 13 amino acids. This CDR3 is CASGQGAYTEAFF. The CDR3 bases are TGTGCCAGCGGACAGGGGGCTTATACTGAAGCTTTCTTT.

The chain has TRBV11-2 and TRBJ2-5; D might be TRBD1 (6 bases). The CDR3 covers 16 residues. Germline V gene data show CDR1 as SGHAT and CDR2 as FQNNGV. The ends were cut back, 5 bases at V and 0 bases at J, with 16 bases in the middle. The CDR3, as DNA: TGTGCCAGCAGCCAGGTGGGGGCCTTATACCAAGAGACCCAGTACTTC. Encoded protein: CASSQVGALYQETQYF.

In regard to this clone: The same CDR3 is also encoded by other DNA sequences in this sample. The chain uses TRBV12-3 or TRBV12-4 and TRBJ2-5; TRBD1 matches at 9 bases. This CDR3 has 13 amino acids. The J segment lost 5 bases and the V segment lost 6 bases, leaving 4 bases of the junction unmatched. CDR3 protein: CASSSTGGETQYF. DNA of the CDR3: TGTGCCAGCAGCTCCACAGGGGGCGAGACCCAGTACTTC.

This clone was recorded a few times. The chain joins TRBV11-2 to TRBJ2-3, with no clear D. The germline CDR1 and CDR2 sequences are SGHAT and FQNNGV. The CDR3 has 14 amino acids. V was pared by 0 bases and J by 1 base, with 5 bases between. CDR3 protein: CASSLEFGTDTQYF. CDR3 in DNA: TGTGCCAGCAGCTTAGAATTCGGCACAGATACGCAGTATTTT. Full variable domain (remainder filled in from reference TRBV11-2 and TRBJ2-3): EAGVAQSPRYKIIEKRQSVAFWCNPISGHATLYWYQQILGQGPKLLIQFQNNGVVDDSQLPKDRFSAERLKGVDSTLKIQPAKLEDSAVYLCASSLEFGTDTQYFGPGTRLTVL.

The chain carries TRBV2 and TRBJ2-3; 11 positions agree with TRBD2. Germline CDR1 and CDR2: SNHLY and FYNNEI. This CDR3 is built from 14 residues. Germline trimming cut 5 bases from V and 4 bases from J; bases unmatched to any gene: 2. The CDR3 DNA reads TGTGCCAGCAGTCTGGGACTAGCGGCAGATACGCAGTATTTT. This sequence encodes CASSLGLAADTQYF.

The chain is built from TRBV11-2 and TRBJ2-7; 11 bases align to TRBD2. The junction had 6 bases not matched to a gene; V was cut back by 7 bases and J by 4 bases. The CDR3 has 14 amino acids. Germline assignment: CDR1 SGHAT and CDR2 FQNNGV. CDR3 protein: CASTKTSGMYEQYF. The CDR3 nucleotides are TGTGCCAGCACTAAGACTAGCGGGATGTACGAGCAGTACTTC.

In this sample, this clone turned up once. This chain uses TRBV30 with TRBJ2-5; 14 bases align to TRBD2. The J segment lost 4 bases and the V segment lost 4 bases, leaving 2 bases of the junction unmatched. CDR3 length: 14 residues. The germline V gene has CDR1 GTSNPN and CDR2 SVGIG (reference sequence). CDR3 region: CAWKTSGGAETQYF. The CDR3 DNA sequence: TGTGCCTGGAAGACTAGCGGGGGGGCAGAGACCCAGTACTTC.

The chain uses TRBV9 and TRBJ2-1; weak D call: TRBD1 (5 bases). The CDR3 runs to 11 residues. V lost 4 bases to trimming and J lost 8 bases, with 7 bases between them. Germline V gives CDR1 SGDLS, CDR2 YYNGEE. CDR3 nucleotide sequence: TGTGCCAGCAGCCCAGGGTATGAGCAGTTCTTC. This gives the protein CASSPGYEQFF.

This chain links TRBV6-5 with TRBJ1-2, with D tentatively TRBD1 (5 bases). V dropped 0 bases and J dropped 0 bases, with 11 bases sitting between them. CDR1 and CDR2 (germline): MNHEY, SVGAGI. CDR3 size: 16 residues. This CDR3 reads CASSYSGDLANYGYTF. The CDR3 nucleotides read TGTGCCAGCAGTTACTCAGGGGATTTAGCTAACTATGGCTACACCTTC.

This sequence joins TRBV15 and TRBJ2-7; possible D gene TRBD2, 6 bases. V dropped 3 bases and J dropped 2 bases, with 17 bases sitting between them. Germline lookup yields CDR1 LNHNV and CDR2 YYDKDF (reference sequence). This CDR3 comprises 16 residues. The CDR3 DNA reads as TGTGCCACCAGCAGGGCCGCGGGGAGGCGAACCTACGAGCAGTACTTC. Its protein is CATSRAAGRRTYEQYF.

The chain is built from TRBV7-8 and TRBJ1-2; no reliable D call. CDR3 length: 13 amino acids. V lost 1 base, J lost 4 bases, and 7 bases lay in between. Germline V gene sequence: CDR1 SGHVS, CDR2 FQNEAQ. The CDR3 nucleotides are TGTGCCAGCAGCTTAGACGCTATCTATGGCTACACCTTC. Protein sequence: CASSLDAIYGYTF.

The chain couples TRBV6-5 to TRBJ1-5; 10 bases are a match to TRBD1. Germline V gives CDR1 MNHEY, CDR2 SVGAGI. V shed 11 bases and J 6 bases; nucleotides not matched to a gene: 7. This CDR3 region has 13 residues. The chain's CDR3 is CAVGQGERQPQHF. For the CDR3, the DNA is TGTGCCGTCGGACAGGGGGAACGTCAGCCCCAGCATTTT.

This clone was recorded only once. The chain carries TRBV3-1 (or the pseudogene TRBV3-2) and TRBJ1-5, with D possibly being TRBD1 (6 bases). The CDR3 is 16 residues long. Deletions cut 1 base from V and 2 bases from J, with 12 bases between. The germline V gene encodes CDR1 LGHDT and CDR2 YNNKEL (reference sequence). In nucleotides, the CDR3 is TGTGCCAGCAGCCAAGCAGGGGTCGGGGGCAATCAGCCCCAGCATTTT. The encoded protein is CASSQAGVGGNQPQHF.

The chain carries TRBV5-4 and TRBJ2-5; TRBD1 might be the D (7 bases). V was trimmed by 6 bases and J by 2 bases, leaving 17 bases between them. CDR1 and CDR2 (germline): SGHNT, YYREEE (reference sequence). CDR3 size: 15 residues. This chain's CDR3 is CASKAGGGGQETQYF. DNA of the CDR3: TGTGCCAGCAAAGCAGGGGGAGGAGGGCAAGAGACCCAGTACTTC.

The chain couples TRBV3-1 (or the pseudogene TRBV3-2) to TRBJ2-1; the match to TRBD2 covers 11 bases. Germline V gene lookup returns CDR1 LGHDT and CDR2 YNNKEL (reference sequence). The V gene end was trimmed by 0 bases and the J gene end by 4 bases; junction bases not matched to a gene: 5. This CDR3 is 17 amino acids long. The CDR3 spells CASSQDQGTSGYNEQFF. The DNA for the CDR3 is TGTGCCAGCAGCCAAGATCAGGGGACTAGCGGATACAATGAGCAGTTCTTC.